One T cell receptor beta chain is described in this entry. Its antigen remains unknown. These data are taken from a study of cytomegalovirus exposure and HLA in healthy donors. Points from the study as a whole: Solely CMV serostatus was available to characterize immune exposure. Some V segments (TRBV6-2 and TRBV6-3 among them) were excluded as indistinguishable.

Primers included in the PCR were 60 Vbeta and 13 Jbeta primers. Using immunoSEQ multiplex PCR, the repertoire was profiled, and TCRdb retains in-frame clones only, with some absent. This table holds over 100,000 clones, roughly 80% found once. V dropped 4 bases and J dropped 7; count of bases not matched to a gene: 6. Germline V gene lookup returns CDR1 MNHEY and CDR2 SMNVEV (reference sequence). The length of the CDR3 is 14 residues. Despite likely unrecorded immune exposures, the donors were nominally healthy at the time of sampling. The receptor was isolated from a female donor in good health and CMV-seronegative. The sequenced material came from PBMCs. V and J are TRBV27 and TRBJ1-5; 8 bases are shared with TRBD1. This chain's CDR3 is CASSSQGARQPQHF. The CDR3, as DNA: TGTGCCAGCAGTTCTCAGGGGGCGAGACAGCCCCAGCATTTT.